Each of the 18 T cell receptor beta chains below was sequenced from the same sample in a study of identical twins. TCRdb recomputed calls from the 5' RACE reads with MiXCR, one row per CDR3 protein. The table includes roughly 280,000 distinct CDR3 sequences, 9.5% detected once. These data also featured in a second study, about yellow fever vaccine responses in identical twins.

Sequenced sample: CD8+ T cells sorted from blood. The receptors here all came from a woman between 18 and 29 years old in good health.

This clonotype has a handful of counts. The V call is TRBV5-5, the J call TRBJ2-7; D is perhaps TRBD1 (6 bases). This CDR3 spans 14 amino acids. V was cut by 2 bases and J by 0 bases, with 9 bases left in between. Per the germline V gene, CDR1 is SGHKS and CDR2 is YYEKEE (reference sequence). The CDR3 spells CASSFRTVSYEQYF. The CDR3 coding sequence is TGTGCCAGCAGCTTCAGGACAGTCTCCTACGAGCAGTACTTC.

The chain employs TRBV29-1 and TRBJ2-7, with a weak D call TRBD2 (6 bases). Per germline, CDR1 SQVTM and CDR2 ANQGSEA. The CDR3 is 14 amino acids. The V gene lost 3 bases and the J gene lost 2 bases, with 14 bases spanning the gap. CDR3 sequence reads: CSVEGDSRAYEQYF. CDR3 bases: TGCAGCGTTGAGGGGGACTCACGAGCCTACGAGCAGTACTTC.

This clonotype was counted at least ten times. The V and J genes are TRBV6-2 or TRBV6-3 and TRBJ2-1; D gene ambiguous. The CDR3 is made up of 13 amino acids. Germline CDR1 and CDR2: MNHEY and SVGEGT. Between the trimmed V and J ends, which lost 2 bases and 4 bases, there was a span of 6 bases. In DNA form, the CDR3 reads TGTGCCAGCAGTTACGCCCTGTACAATGAGCAGTTCTTC. As protein: CASSYALYNEQFF.

J is TRBJ2-2 and V is TRBV4-3; TRBD1 aligns across 9 bases. Trimming at V came to 0 bases and at J to 9 bases, leaving 5 bases not matched to a gene. Germline V CDR1 and CDR2: LGHNA, YSLEER. The CDR3 loop spans 15 amino acids. The CDR3 DNA sequence: TGCGCCAGCAGCCAAGATCGGACAGGGGTCAGGGAGCTGTTTTTT. Translating it yields CASSQDRTGVRELFF.

The genes are TRBV7-9 and TRBJ1-1, with a tentative D call TRBD1 (5 bases). Trimming shortened V by 5 bases and J by 7 bases, and 8 bases separated the two germline ends. CDR3 length: 11 amino acids. Looked up from germline, CDR1 is SEHNR and CDR2 is FQNEAQ (reference sequence). In nucleotides, the CDR3 is TGTGCCAGCAGCCCAAGGGGTGAAGCTTTCTTT. It translates to CASSPRGEAFF. Full variable domain (rest looked up from reference TRBV7-9 and TRBJ1-1): DTGVSQNPRHKITKRGQNVTFRCDPISEHNRLYWYRQTLGQGPEFLTYFQNEAQLEKSRLLSDRFSAERPKGSFSTLEIQRTEQGDSAMYLCASSPRGEAFFGQGTRLTVV.

This clonotype has a count of ten or more. J is TRBJ2-7 and V is TRBV21-1; the D call of TRBD1 is as the table states it, not checked on the DNA. TRBV21-1 is given as a pseudogene. This CDR3 is built from 18 residues. CDR3 amino acids: CASSKTFIRDSLTYEQYF. The CDR3 DNA reads TGTGCCAGCAGCAAGACCTTTATCCGGGACAGTTTAACCTACGAGCAGTACTTC.

This chain uses TRBV7-3 with TRBJ2-7, with D possibly TRBD2 on 5 matching bases. With 0 bases removed from V and 0 bases from J, the gap between germline ends came to 9 bases. The CDR3 extends over 15 amino acids. Germline V gives CDR1 SGHTA, CDR2 FQGTGA. The CDR3 DNA follows: TGTGCCAGCAGCTTAACCGGGGTAAGCTCCTACGAGCAGTACTTC. Translating gives CASSLTGVSSYEQYF. The full variable domain, rest sourced from reference TRBV7-3 and TRBJ2-7, is GAGVSQTPSNKVTEKGKYVELRCDPISGHTALYWYRQSLGQGPEFLIYFQGTGAADDSGLPNDRFFAVRPEGSVSTLKIQRTERGDSAVYLCASSLTGVSSYEQYFGPGTRLTVT.

In this sample, this clonotype turned up many times. CDR3: CASSVQGTGELFF. CDR3 sequence (DNA): TGTGCCAGCAGCGTACAGGGCACCGGGGAGCTGTTTTTT. The chain joins TRBV6-4 to TRBJ2-2; possible D gene TRBD1, 6 bases. Germline V lookup: CDR1 MRHNA, CDR2 SNTAGT. The CDR3 totals 13 residues. The V end was cut by 6 bases, the J end by 4 bases, with 9 bases between.

Comments on this clonotype: The germline gene is not matched at one end of the junction; a read error may be the cause. The chain is built from TRBV7-7 and TRBJ2-2, with D possibly called TRBD1 or TRBD2 (5 bases each). This CDR3 spans 15 amino acids. Germline assignment: CDR1 SSHAT and CDR2 FNYEAQ (reference sequence). The CDR3 DNA sequence: TGTGCTAGCAGCCCCCAGTTTGGGGGCACCGGGGAGCTGTTTTTT. Translating gives CASSPQFGGTGELFF.

This rearrangement joins TRBV28 to TRBJ2-7, with D perhaps matching TRBD1 (6 bases). This CDR3 has 14 amino acids. V was clipped by 6 bases and J by 7 bases, with 19 bases between them. Germline assignment: CDR1 MDHEN and CDR2 SYDVKM. The CDR3 sequence: CASRKRDNSWEQYF. CDR3 DNA: TGTGCCAGCAGGAAACGGGACAACTCTTGGGAGCAGTACTTC.

This clonotype was seen more than once but under ten times. J is TRBJ2-5 and V is TRBV7-9; the D gene is possibly TRBD1 (5 bases). The CDR3 consists of 14 residues. CDR1 and CDR2 (germline): SEHNR, FQNEAQ (reference sequence). V lost 1 base to trimming and J lost 4 bases, with 10 bases between them. CDR3 DNA: TGTGCCAGCAGCTTAGATTCAGGGCCAGAGACCCAGTACTTC. Translation: CASSLDSGPETQYF. Full variable domain (remainder filled in from reference TRBV7-9 and TRBJ2-5): DTGVSQNPRHKITKRGQNVTFRCDPISEHNRLYWYRQTLGQGPEFLTYFQNEAQLEKSRLLSDRFSAERPKGSFSTLEIQRTEQGDSAMYLCASSLDSGPETQYFGPGTRLLVL.

V is TRBV27 and J is TRBJ2-1; 8 bases are shared with TRBD2. This CDR3 has 16 residues. Trimming at V came to 6 bases and at J to 2 bases, leaving 9 bases not matched to a gene. Germline V gene lookup returns CDR1 MNHEY and CDR2 SMNVEV (reference sequence). The CDR3: CASSRGGLAAYNEQFF. CDR3 in DNA: TGTGCCAGCAGCCGGGGGGGGCTAGCGGCCTACAATGAGCAGTTCTTC.

CDR3 DNA: TGTGCCAGCAGCCAAGATGGGCTAGCCGGGGAGCTGTTTTTT. This encodes CASSQDGLAGELFF. V is TRBV4-2 and J is TRBJ2-2, with D uncertain. Trimming took 0 bases from V and 6 from J, leaving 8 bases between them. Germline CDR1 is LGHNA and CDR2 is YNFKEQ. The CDR3 runs 14 residues.

This clonotype turned up a few times. The J gene is TRBJ2-6, the V gene TRBV11-2; D not resolved. Germline CDR1 SGHAT, CDR2 FQNNGV. This CDR3 has 18 residues. Trimming removed 4 bases at V and 0 bases at J, with 16 bases between. For the CDR3, the DNA is TGTGCCAGCAGCTATAAGCCGGGCGGAGACTCTGGGGCCAACGTCCTGACTTTC. Protein sequence: CASSYKPGGDSGANVLTF. Combining the CDR3 with reference TRBV11-2 and TRBJ2-6 gives the whole variable domain EAGVAQSPRYKIIEKRQSVAFWCNPISGHATLYWYQQILGQGPKLLIQFQNNGVVDDSQLPKDRFSAERLKGVDSTLKIQPAKLEDSAVYLCASSYKPGGDSGANVLTFGAGSRLTVL.

The chain employs TRBV7-3 and TRBJ2-3; D is possibly TRBD2 (6 bases). The germline V and J ends were trimmed by 6 bases and 4 bases, with 14 bases remaining between them. The CDR3 length is 14 residues. The germline gives CDR1 SGHTA, CDR2 FQGTGA. The CDR3 DNA reads as TGTGCCAGCAGTTCCGGGGGTGGAGCAGATACGCAGTATTTT. Its translation is CASSSGGGADTQYF.

J is TRBJ2-5 and V is TRBV12-3 or TRBV12-4, with 7 bases that match TRBD1. Trimming cost V 6 bases and J 4 bases; bases outside gene matches: 8. CDR3 length equals 14 residues. CDR3: CASRGMTGSETQYF. As DNA, the CDR3 is TGTGCCAGCAGGGGGATGACAGGGTCAGAGACCCAGTACTTC.

This clonotype was detected only a few times. V usage is TRBV28 and J usage is TRBJ2-7; D remains unclear. The CDR3 is 13 amino acids. Germline-derived CDR1 and CDR2 are MDHEN and SYDVKM. V gave up 4 bases and J gave up 10 bases, with 17 bases separating them. The CDR3 reads CASSWEMASDQYF. Here the CDR3 DNA reads TGTGCCAGCAGTTGGGAAATGGCTTCGGATCAGTACTTC.

This clonotype was seen only a few times. V is TRBV7-6 and J is TRBJ2-7; D unclear. The length of the CDR3 is 15 residues. In germline, CDR1 is SGHVS, CDR2 FNYEAQ. V dropped 3 bases and J dropped 5 bases, with 17 bases sitting between them. DNA of the CDR3: TGTGCCAGCAGCTTGCCTGGTATTGAAATGAACGAGCAGTACTTC. It is translated as CASSLPGIEMNEQYF.